One sample yielded the 3 T cell receptor beta chains listed below, sequenced in a study of T-cell reconstitution after alpha-beta-depleted transplantation in children. This sample's TCRbeta library carried unique molecular identifier barcodes. TCRdb independently ran MiXCR on the PCR reads; one entry per CDR3 protein. The sample lists 300,000 to 400,000 distinct CDR3 sequences; roughly 15% were seen once. The sequenced sample was PBMCs, mostly from graft donor cells, obtained 360 days after TCRalphabeta/CD19-depleted stem cell transplant. Every receptor here comes from a male patient aged 2 to 9 who had a stem cell transplant for acute lymphoblastic leukemia, so the T cells may come from the graft donor.

The chain carries TRBV20-1 and TRBJ2-3; D is unclear. Trimming stripped 2 bases from V and 1 base from J, with 10 bases between. The CDR3 extends over 14 amino acids. Per the germline V gene, CDR1 is DFQATT and CDR2 is SNEGSKA (reference sequence). The CDR3 protein is CSARKGSRTDTQYF. Written as DNA, the CDR3 is TGCAGTGCTAGAAAGGGTTCTCGCACAGATACGCAGTATTTT.

The table lists this clonotype with a few counts. This chain links TRBV4-2 with TRBJ2-7; a possible D gene is TRBD2 (5 bases). The length of the CDR3 is 17 residues. Germline V gene data show CDR1 as LGHNA and CDR2 as YNFKEQ. Trimming pared 2 bases from V and 6 bases from J, leaving 23 bases between. The chain's CDR3 is CASSQPSRGDPIPEQYF. CDR3 coding DNA: TGTGCCAGCAGCCAACCTTCCCGGGGAGACCCCATCCCCGAGCAGTACTTC.

This clonotype was observed a few times. This chain uses TRBV29-1 with TRBJ2-3; D gene ambiguous. CDR1 and CDR2 (germline): SQVTM, ANQGSEA. The ends were cut back, 4 bases at V and 4 bases at J, with 9 bases in the middle. This CDR3 has 12 amino acids. The CDR3 sequence is CSVGLVPDTQYF. CDR3 DNA sequence: TGCAGCGTTGGTCTAGTCCCAGATACGCAGTATTTT.